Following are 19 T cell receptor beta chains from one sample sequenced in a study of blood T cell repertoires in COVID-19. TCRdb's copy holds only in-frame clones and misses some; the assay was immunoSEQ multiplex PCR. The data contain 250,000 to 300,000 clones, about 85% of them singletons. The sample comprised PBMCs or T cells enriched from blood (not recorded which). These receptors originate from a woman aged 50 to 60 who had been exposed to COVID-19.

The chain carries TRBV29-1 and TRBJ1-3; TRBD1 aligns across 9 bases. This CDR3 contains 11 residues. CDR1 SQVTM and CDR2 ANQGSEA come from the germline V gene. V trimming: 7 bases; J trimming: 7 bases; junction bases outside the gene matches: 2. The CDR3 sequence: CSADRGNTIYF. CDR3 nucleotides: TGCAGCGCTGACAGGGGGAACACCATATATTTT.

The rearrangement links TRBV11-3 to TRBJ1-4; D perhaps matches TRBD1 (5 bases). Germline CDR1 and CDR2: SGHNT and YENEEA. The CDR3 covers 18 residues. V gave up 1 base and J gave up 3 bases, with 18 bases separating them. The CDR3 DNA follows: TGTGCCAGCAGCTTAGTCGGGGGTAACCATTCACCTAATGAAAAACTGTTTTTT. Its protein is CASSLVGGNHSPNEKLFF.

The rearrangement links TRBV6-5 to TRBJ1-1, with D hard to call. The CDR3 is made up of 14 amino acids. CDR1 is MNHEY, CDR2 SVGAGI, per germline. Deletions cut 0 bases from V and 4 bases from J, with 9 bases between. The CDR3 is CASSYSGVSTEAFF. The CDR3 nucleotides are TGTGCCAGCAGTTACTCCGGGGTCAGCACTGAAGCTTTCTTT.

The CDR3 protein is CASSPAGGKLFF. CDR3 DNA: TGTGCCAGCTCACCAGCAGGGGGAAAACTGTTTTTT. The chain employs TRBV18 and TRBJ1-4, with 7 nucleotides matching TRBD1. The CDR3 runs to 12 residues. CDR1 is KGHSH, CDR2 LQKENI, per germline. Unmatched junction bases numbered 1, after V lost 2 bases and J lost 10 bases.

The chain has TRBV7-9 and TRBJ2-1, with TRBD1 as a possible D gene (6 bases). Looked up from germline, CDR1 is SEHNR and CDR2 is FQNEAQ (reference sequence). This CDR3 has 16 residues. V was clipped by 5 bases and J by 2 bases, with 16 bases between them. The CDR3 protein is CASSPITRTAYNEQFF. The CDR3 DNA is TGTGCCAGCAGCCCCATTACCCGGACAGCCTACAATGAGCAGTTCTTC.

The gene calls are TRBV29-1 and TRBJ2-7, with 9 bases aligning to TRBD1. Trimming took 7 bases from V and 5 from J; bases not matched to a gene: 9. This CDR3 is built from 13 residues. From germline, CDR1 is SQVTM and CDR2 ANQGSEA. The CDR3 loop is CSAVGQGFNEQYF. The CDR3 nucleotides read TGCAGCGCTGTCGGACAGGGGTTCAACGAGCAGTACTTC.

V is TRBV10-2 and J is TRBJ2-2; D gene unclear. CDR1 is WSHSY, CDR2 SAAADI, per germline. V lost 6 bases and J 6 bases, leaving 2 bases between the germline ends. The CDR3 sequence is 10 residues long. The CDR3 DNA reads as TGCGCCAGCAGCTCCGGGGAGCTGTTTTTT. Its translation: CASSSGELFF.

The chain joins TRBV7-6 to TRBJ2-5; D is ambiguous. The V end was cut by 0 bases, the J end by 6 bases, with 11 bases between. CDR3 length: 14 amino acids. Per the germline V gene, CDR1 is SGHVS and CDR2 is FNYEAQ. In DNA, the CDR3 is TGTGCCAGCAGCTTAGCACAAGCCAGGAAGACCCAGTACTTC. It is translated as CASSLAQARKTQYF.

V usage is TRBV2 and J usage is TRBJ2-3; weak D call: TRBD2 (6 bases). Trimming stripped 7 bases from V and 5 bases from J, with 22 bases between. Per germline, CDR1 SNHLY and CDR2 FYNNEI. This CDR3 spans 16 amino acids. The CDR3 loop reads CASIPLPGEKRDTQYF. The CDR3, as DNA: TGTGCCAGCATCCCTCTGCCGGGAGAGAAGCGAGATACGCAGTATTTT.

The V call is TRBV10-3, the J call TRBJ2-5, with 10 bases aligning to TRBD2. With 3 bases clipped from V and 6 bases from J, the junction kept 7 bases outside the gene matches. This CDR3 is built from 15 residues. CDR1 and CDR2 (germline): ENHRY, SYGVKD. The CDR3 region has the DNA TGTGCCATCAGTGAAGGGCTAGCGGGGGTGAAGACCCAGTACTTC. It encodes CAISEGLAGVKTQYF.

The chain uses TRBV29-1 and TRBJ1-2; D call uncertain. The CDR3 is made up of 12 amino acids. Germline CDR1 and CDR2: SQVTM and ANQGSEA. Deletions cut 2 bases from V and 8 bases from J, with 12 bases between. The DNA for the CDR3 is TGCAGCGTTGAACGGTTACGAGGCGGCTACACCTTC. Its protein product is CSVERLRGGYTF.

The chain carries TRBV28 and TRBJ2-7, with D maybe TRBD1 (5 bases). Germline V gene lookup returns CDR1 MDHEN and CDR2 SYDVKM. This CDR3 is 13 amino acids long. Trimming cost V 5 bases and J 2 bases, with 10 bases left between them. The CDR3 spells CASSLGRTYEQYF. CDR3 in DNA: TGTGCCAGCAGTCTGGGGCGGACCTACGAGCAGTACTTC.

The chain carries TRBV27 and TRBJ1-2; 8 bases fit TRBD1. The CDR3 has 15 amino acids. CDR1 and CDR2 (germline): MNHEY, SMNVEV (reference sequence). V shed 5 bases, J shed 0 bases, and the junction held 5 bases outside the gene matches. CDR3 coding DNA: TGTGCCAGCAGTACGCGGACAGGGTCTAACTATGGCTACACCTTC. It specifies CASSTRTGSNYGYTF.

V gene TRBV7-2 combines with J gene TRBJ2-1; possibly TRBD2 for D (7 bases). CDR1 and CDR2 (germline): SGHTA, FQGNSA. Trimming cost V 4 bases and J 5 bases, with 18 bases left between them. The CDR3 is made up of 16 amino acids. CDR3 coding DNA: TGTGCCAGCAGCTGGAGGGGGGGGACCGCGGACAATGAGCAGTTCTTC. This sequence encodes CASSWRGGTADNEQFF.

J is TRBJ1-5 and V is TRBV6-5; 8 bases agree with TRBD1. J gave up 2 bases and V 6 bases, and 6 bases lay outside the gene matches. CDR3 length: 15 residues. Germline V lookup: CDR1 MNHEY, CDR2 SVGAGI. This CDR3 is CASSLDRGRNQPQHF. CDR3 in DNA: TGTGCCAGCAGCCTAGACAGGGGCCGCAATCAGCCCCAGCATTTT.

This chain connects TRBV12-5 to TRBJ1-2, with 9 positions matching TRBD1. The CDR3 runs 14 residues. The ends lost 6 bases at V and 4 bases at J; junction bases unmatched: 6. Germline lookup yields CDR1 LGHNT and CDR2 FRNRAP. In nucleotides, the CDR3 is TGTGCTAGTGGCCGACAGGGGGTTCTCTATGGCTACACCTTC. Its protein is CASGRQGVLYGYTF. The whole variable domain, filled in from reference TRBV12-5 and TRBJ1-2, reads DARVTQTPRHKVTEMGQEVTMRCQPILGHNTVFWYRQTMMQGLELLAYFRNRAPLDDSGMPKDRFSAEMPDATLATLKIQPSEPRDSAVYFCASGRQGVLYGYTFGSGTRLTVV.

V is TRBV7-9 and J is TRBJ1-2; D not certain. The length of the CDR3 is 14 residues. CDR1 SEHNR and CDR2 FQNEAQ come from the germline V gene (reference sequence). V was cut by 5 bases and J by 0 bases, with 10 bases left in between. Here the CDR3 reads CASSAGLTNYGYTF. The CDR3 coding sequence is TGTGCCAGCAGCGCCGGACTAACTAACTATGGCTACACCTTC.

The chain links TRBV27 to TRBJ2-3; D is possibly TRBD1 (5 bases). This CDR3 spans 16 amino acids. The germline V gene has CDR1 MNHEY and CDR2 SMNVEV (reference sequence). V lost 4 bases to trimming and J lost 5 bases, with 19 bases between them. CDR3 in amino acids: CASSSWARQDKDTQYF. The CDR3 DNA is TGTGCCAGCAGTTCCTGGGCAAGGCAGGACAAAGATACGCAGTATTTT.

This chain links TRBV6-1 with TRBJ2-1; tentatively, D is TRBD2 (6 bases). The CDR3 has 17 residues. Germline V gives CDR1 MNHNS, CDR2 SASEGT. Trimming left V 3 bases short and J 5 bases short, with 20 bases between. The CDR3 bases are TGTGCCAGCAGTGAGACGCCCGGGGGAGGCGGGGACAATGAGCAGTTCTTC. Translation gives CASSETPGGGGDNEQFF.